A selection of T cell receptor beta chains follows, all from one sample in a study of radiation and T cells in renal cell carcinoma. Generated by immunoSEQ multiplex PCR, the TCRdb table keeps only in-frame clones and is missing some. The table lists about 50,000 clones, approximately 80% of them singletons, with around 29% in the top ten. The sample consisted of blood, taken from a patient whose treatment included radiotherapy and nephrectomy. All receptors derive from a woman aged 65 to 85 with renal cell carcinoma. CDR3s include the opening cysteine and the closing phenylalanine or tryptophan. Fields, in order: clone size, V gene, D gene, J gene, CDR3 protein, CDR3 DNA. A D gene is named only where the DNA matches it firmly. The listing skips clone size in some rows; elsewhere it reads once, few, many or a size class.

size: once; V: TRBV19; D: NA; J: TRBJ2-4; CDR3: CASSIDTQNIQYF; DNA: TGTGCCAGTAGTATAGACACCCAAAACATTCAGTACTTC
size: NA; V: TRBV2; D: NA; J: TRBJ2-5; CDR3: CARGDTAQETQYF; DNA: TGTGCCAGGGGAGACACGGCCCAAGAGACCCAGTACTTC
size: NA; V: TRBV6-6; D: NA; J: TRBJ1-6; CDR3: CASSYPQNNSPLHF; DNA: TGTGCCAGCAGTTACCCCCAAAATAATTCACCCCTCCACTTT
size: NA; V: TRBV5-6; D: NA; J: TRBJ1-4; CDR3: CASSYDSLNEKLFF; DNA: TGTGCCAGCAGCTACGACAGCTTAAATGAAAAACTGTTTTTT
size: NA; V: TRBV7-6; D: TRBD1; J: TRBJ2-1; CDR3: CASSNRDRGVNEQFF; DNA: TGTGCCAGCAGCAACCGGGACAGGGGGGTGAATGAGCAGTTCTTC
size: NA; V: TRBV5-4; D: NA; J: TRBJ1-2; CDR3: CASSLEGRNYGYTF; DNA: TGTGCCAGCAGCTTGGAAGGGCGTAACTATGGCTACACCTTC
size: NA; V: TRBV7-2; D: NA; J: TRBJ2-6; CDR3: CASSLGGSGANVLTF; DNA: TGTGCCAGCAGCTTAGGGGGCTCTGGGGCCAACGTCCTGACTTTC
size: NA; V: TRBV7-2; D: TRBD1; J: TRBJ1-4; CDR3: CASSFTGVGEKLFF; DNA: TGTGCCAGCAGCTTTACAGGGGTGGGCGAAAAACTGTTTTTT
size: NA; V: TRBV15; D: TRBD1; J: TRBJ1-5; CDR3: CATGQATNQPQHF; DNA: TGTGCCACCGGACAGGCGACCAATCAGCCCCAGCATTTT
size: NA; V: TRBV10-2; D: NA; J: TRBJ2-7; CDR3: CASGWQEGEQYF; DNA: TGCGCCAGCGGCTGGCAGGAGGGCGAGCAGTACTTC
size: NA; V: TRBV9; D: NA; J: TRBJ2-5; CDR3: CASSVGGWGSWETQYF; DNA: TGTGCCAGCAGCGTAGGAGGTTGGGGTTCGTGGGAGACCCAGTACTTC
size: NA; V: TRBV27; D: TRBD1; J: TRBJ1-2; CDR3: CASSLGTGGYGYTF; DNA: TGTGCCAGCAGTCTAGGGACAGGGGGCTATGGCTACACCTTC
size: NA; V: TRBV7-7; D: NA; J: TRBJ1-1; CDR3: CASSPLLMNTEAFF; DNA: TGTGCCAGCAGCCCCCTCCTTATGAACACTGAAGCTTTCTTT
size: few; V: TRBV7-6; D: NA; J: TRBJ1-3; CDR3: CASSPTGGISGNTIYF; DNA: TGTGCCAGCAGCCCCACCGGCGGTATCTCTGGAAACACCATATATTTT
size: NA; V: TRBV6-1; D: NA; J: TRBJ2-7; CDR3: CASSERDGTAYEQYF; DNA: TGTGCCAGCAGTGAAAGAGACGGCACCGCCTACGAGCAGTACTTC
size: once; V: TRBV7-7; D: NA; J: TRBJ2-5; CDR3: CASSLAPPGFSGETQYF; DNA: TGTGCCAGCAGCTTAGCGCCACCAGGGTTCTCTGGAGAGACCCAGTACTTC
size: once; V: TRBV6-5; D: TRBD1; J: TRBJ1-5; CDR3: CASSSTGTDNQPQHF; DNA: TGTGCCAGCAGTTCCACCGGGACAGACAATCAGCCCCAGCATTTT
size: medium-sized; V: TRBV7-9; D: TRBD1; J: TRBJ1-1; CDR3: CASSQTGETEAFF; DNA: TGTGCCAGCAGCCAAACAGGGGAGACTGAAGCTTTCTTT
size: NA; V: TRBV6-1; D: NA; J: TRBJ1-4; CDR3: CASSDSFTGWANEKLFF; DNA: TGTGCCAGCAGTGATTCTTTTACGGGGTGGGCAAATGAAAAACTGTTTTTT
size: few; V: TRBV9; D: NA; J: TRBJ2-3; CDR3: CASSVDGTDTQYF; DNA: TGTGCCAGCAGCGTAGACGGCACAGATACGCAGTATTTT
size: NA; V: TRBV11-2; D: NA; J: TRBJ2-1; CDR3: CATSIWESSYNEQFF; DNA: TGTGCCACCTCTATATGGGAGAGCTCCTACAATGAGCAGTTCTTC
size: NA; V: TRBV6-1; D: TRBD1; J: TRBJ1-1; CDR3: CASSGRTGGFTEAFF; DNA: TGTGCCAGCAGTGGGAGGACAGGGGGCTTCACTGAAGCTTTCTTT
size: once; V: TRBV29-1; D: NA; J: TRBJ2-3; CDR3: CSVEDSLNPSDTQYF; DNA: TGCAGCGTTGAGGACTCACTGAACCCCTCGGATACGCAGTATTTT
size: NA; V: TRBV4-2; D: NA; J: TRBJ1-5; CDR3: CASSQEARGQPQHF; DNA: TGTGCCAGCAGCCAAGAAGCTCGAGGACAGCCCCAGCATTTT
size: few; V: TRBV5-5; D: NA; J: TRBJ1-5; CDR3: CASSLTSSGNQPQHF; DNA: TGTGCCAGCAGCTTGACATCGTCTGGCAATCAGCCCCAGCATTTT
size: few; V: TRBV29-1; D: NA; J: TRBJ2-2; CDR3: CSVASGAGELFF; DNA: TGCAGCGTTGCCTCTGGGGCCGGGGAGCTGTTTTTT
size: NA; V: TRBV2; D: TRBD1; J: TRBJ2-1; CDR3: CASSRTGNEQFF; DNA: TGTGCCAGCAGTCGGACAGGAAATGAGCAGTTCTTC
size: NA; V: TRBV7-9; D: NA; J: TRBJ2-2; CDR3: CASTGGPINTGELFF; DNA: TGTGCCAGCACCGGCGGGCCAATTAACACCGGGGAGCTGTTTTTT
size: NA; V: TRBV5-4; D: TRBD2; J: TRBJ2-7; CDR3: CASTGGNEQYF; DNA: TGTGCCAGCACCGGGGGGAACGAGCAGTACTTC
size: NA; V: TRBV7-9; D: NA; J: TRBJ1-4; CDR3: CASSIGRLGVLFF; DNA: TGTGCCAGCAGCATCGGACGGCTAGGAGTGCTGTTTTTT
size: NA; V: TRBV7-2; D: TRBD2; J: TRBJ2-3; CDR3: CASSTWTSATDTQYF; DNA: TGTGCCAGCAGCACCTGGACTAGCGCCACAGATACGCAGTATTTT
size: NA; V: TRBV19; D: TRBD2; J: TRBJ2-5; CDR3: CASSMTSQETQYF; DNA: TGTGCCAGTAGTATGACTAGCCAGGAGACCCAGTACTTC
size: NA; V: TRBV27; D: NA; J: TRBJ1-2; CDR3: CASSLAVGGTGYTF; DNA: TGTGCCAGCAGTTTAGCTGTGGGGGGAACCGGCTACACCTTC
size: NA; V: TRBV19; D: NA; J: TRBJ1-2; CDR3: CASKRPNYGYTF; DNA: TGTGCCAGTAAGAGGCCTAACTATGGCTACACCTTC
size: NA; V: TRBV7-9; D: NA; J: TRBJ2-6; CDR3: CASRPIRGSGANVLTF; DNA: TGTGCCAGCAGGCCAATTAGGGGTTCTGGGGCCAACGTCCTGACTTTC
size: NA; V: TRBV2; D: TRBD2; J: TRBJ2-5; CDR3: CASSSGRGGLQETQYF; DNA: TGTGCCAGCAGTTCCGGACGGGGGGGTCTCCAAGAGACCCAGTACTTC
size: NA; V: TRBV7-2; D: NA; J: TRBJ1-1; CDR3: CASSLGFPSEAFF; DNA: TGTGCCAGCAGCTTAGGGTTCCCTTCTGAAGCTTTCTTT